This T cell receptor (beta chain) originates from a study of identical twins. TCRdb re-derived calls from the 5' RACE reads in MiXCR, one entry per CDR3 protein. Of fewer than 900,000 distinct CDR3 sequences listed, around a sixth were seen once; the top ten hold roughly 13%. This sample also appeared in a second study, on T cells expressing NK-cell markers.

The sample comprised PBMCs. The receptor was derived from a woman between 18 and 30 years old in good health.

The CDR3 reads CASSLVPQDTQYF. CDR3 nucleotide sequence: TGTGCCAGCAGCTTAGTACCTCAAGATACGCAGTATTTT. V and J are TRBV7-9 and TRBJ2-3; no reliable D call. CDR3 length: 13 residues. V lost 1 base to trimming and J lost 5 bases, with 7 bases between them. From germline, CDR1 is SEHNR and CDR2 FQNEAQ (reference sequence).